The clone carrying this T cell receptor (beta chain) was seen repeatedly, ten times or more. This entry belongs to a study of CD8 T cells in ankylosing spondylitis. V dropped 5 bases and J dropped 0; count of bases not matched to a gene: 4. The CDR3 length is 15 residues. CDR1 is MDHEN, CDR2 SYDVKM, per germline. MiXCR was run by TCRdb on the 5' RACE reads, yielding one entry per CDR3 protein. The sample has about 69,000 distinct CDR3 sequences, roughly 5.2% seen once. Sequencing used blood, either unsorted or a sorted T cell fraction (not recorded which). The genes are TRBV28 and TRBJ1-2, with 9 bases identical to TRBD1. The clonotype comes from a male donor with ankylosing spondylitis or in good health (not recorded which). This CDR3 reads CASSKTGGANYGYTF. The CDR3 DNA sequence: TGTGCCAGCAGTAAAACAGGGGGCGCTAACTATGGCTACACCTTC.